The 6 T cell receptor beta chains below come from one sample, sequenced in a study of blood T cell repertoires in COVID-19. Profiling relied on immunoSEQ multiplex PCR, and the TCRdb table lists in-frame clones only, not all of them. Among roughly 500,000 clones listed, 70% to 90% were seen once. The sample comprised PBMCs or T cells enriched from blood (not recorded which). These receptor sequences come from a woman aged 55 to 70 who had recovered from COVID-19.

The J gene is TRBJ1-6, the V gene TRBV9; 9 bases align to TRBD1. The germline V gene encodes CDR1 SGDLS and CDR2 YYNGEE. After removal of 0 bases from V and 9 bases from J, the junction contained 4 bases not matched to a gene. The length of the CDR3 is 15 residues. CDR3 DNA sequence: TGTGCCAGCAGCGTAGTCGGGACAGGGTCTTCACCCCTCCACTTT. Translated: CASSVVGTGSSPLHF.

This clone has a single count. The V and J genes are TRBV7-2 and TRBJ2-5; 7 bases are shared with TRBD1. The CDR3 runs to 15 residues. Germline CDR1 SGHTA, CDR2 FQGNSA. With V trimmed by 0 bases and J by 3 bases, 4 bases remained unmatched. The CDR3 DNA reads as TGTGCCAGCAGCTTAGCCGGGACAGCTAAAGAGACCCAGTACTTC. This sequence encodes CASSLAGTAKETQYF.

V gene TRBV5-6 combines with J gene TRBJ2-3; 12 bases match TRBD2. The CDR3 extends over 17 amino acids. V shed 4 bases and J 3 bases; nucleotides not matched to a gene: 9. The germline V gene has CDR1 SGHDT and CDR2 YYEEEE. The CDR3 loop is CASSRAGTSGSTDTQYF. In DNA, the CDR3 is TGTGCCAGCAGCCGAGCCGGGACTAGCGGGTCAACAGATACGCAGTATTTT.

The rearrangement links TRBV11-2 to TRBJ2-2; D unresolved. Germline V gives CDR1 SGHAT, CDR2 FQNNGV. This CDR3 has 15 residues. Trimming removed 3 bases at V and 0 bases at J, with 8 bases between. CDR3 in DNA: TGTGCCAGCAGCTTTGACTGGCCGAACACCGGGGAGCTGTTTTTT. This sequence encodes CASSFDWPNTGELFF.

This rearrangement joins TRBV19 to TRBJ1-6; D is possibly TRBD1 (5 bases). Germline V lookup: CDR1 LNHDA, CDR2 SQIVND (reference sequence). Trimming removed 7 bases from V and 7 bases from J, with 11 bases in between. CDR3 length: 13 amino acids. The CDR3 loop reads CASKGQGNSPLHF. In nucleotides, the CDR3 is TGTGCCAGTAAGGGTCAGGGAAATTCACCCCTCCACTTT.

V is TRBV11-2 and J is TRBJ1-1; D perhaps matches TRBD1 (5 bases). V lost 5 bases to trimming and J lost 13 bases, with 17 bases between them. Per germline, CDR1 SGHAT and CDR2 FQNNGV. The CDR3 covers 12 residues. In nucleotides, the CDR3 is TGTGCCAGCAGCCCGGACACCCCGGGAGGTTTCTTT. Protein: CASSPDTPGGFF.